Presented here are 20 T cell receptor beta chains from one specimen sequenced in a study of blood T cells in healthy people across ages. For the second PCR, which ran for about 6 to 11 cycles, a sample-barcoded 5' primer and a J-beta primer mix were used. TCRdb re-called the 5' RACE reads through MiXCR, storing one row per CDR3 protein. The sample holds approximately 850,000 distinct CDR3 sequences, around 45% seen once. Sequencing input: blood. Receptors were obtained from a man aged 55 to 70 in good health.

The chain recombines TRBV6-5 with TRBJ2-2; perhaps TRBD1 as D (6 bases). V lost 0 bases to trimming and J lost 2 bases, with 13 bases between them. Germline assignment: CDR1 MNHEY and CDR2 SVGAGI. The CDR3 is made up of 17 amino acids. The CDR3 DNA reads TGTGCCAGCAGTTACTCGAGGGGTGGGGGCAACACCGGGGAGCTGTTTTTT. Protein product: CASSYSRGGGNTGELFF.

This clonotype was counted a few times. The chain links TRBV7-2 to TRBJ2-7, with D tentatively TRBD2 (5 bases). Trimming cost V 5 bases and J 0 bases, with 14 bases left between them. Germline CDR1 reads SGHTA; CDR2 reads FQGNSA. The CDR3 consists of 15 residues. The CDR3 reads CASSRGPSDSYEQYF. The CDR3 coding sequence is TGTGCCAGCAGCCGCGGGCCCTCGGACTCCTACGAGCAGTACTTC.

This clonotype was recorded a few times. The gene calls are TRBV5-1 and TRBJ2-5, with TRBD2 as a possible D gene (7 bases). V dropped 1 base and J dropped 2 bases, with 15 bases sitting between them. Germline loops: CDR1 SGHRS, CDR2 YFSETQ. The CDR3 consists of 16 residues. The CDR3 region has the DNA TGCGCCAGCAGCTTGAGGGAGGGGGGCTCTCAAGAGACCCAGTACTTC. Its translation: CASSLREGGSQETQYF.

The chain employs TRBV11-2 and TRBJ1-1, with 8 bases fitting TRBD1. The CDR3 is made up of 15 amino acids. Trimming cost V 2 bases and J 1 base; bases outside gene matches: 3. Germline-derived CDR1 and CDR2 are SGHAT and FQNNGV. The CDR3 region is CASSLQGAQNTEAFF. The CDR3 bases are TGTGCCAGCAGCTTACAGGGGGCGCAGAACACTGAAGCTTTCTTT.

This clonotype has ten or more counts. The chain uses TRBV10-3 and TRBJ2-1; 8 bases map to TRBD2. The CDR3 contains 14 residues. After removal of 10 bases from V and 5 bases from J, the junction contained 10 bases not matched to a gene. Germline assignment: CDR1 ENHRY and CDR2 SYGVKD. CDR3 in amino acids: CASQASGGNNEQFF. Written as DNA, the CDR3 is TGTGCCAGCCAAGCCAGCGGGGGTAACAATGAGCAGTTCTTC.

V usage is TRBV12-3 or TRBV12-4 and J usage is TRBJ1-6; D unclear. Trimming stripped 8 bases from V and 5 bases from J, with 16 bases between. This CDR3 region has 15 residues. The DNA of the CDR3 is TGTGCCAGCCAATCCGGGGTTGGAGATAATTCACCCCTCCACTTT. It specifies CASQSGVGDNSPLHF.

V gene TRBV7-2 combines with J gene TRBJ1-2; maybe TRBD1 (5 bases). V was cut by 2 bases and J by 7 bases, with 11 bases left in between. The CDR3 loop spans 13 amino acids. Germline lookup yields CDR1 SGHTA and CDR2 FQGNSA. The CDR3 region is CASSLMFRGGYTF. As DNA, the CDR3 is TGTGCCAGCAGCTTAATGTTTAGGGGTGGCTACACCTTC.

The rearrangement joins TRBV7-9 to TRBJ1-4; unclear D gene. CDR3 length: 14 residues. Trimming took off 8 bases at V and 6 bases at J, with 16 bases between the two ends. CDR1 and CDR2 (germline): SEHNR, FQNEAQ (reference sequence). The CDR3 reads CASAMELRDEKLFF. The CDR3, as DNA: TGTGCCAGCGCAATGGAGTTGCGCGATGAAAAACTGTTTTTT.

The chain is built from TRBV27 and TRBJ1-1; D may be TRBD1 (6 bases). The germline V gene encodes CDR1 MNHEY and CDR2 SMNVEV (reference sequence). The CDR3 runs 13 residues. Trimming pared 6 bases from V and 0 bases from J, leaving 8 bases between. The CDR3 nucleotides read TGTGCCAGCAGGGACAGACTGAACACTGAAGCTTTCTTT. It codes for CASRDRLNTEAFF.

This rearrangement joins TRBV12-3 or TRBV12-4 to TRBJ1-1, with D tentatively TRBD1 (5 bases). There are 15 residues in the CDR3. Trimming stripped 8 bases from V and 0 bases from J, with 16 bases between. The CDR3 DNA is TGTGCCAGCGCTCGTCCGGGACGGATGAACACTGAAGCTTTCTTT. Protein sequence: CASARPGRMNTEAFF.

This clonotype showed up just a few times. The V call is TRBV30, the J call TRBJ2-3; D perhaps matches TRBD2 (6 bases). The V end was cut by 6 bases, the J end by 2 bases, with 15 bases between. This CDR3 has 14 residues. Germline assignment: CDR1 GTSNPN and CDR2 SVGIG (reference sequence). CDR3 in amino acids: CACNRRGYTDTQYF. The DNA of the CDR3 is TGTGCCTGTAATAGGAGGGGCTACACAGATACGCAGTATTTT.

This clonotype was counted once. Written as DNA, the CDR3 is TGCGCCAGCAGCTTGAAGGCAGGGGGTGAATCACCCCTCCACTTT. This codes for CASSLKAGGESPLHF. The chain has TRBV5-1 and TRBJ1-6; 7 positions match TRBD1. With 1 base clipped from V and 10 bases from J, the junction kept 8 bases outside the gene matches. Germline V lookup: CDR1 SGHRS, CDR2 YFSETQ. The CDR3 has 15 residues.

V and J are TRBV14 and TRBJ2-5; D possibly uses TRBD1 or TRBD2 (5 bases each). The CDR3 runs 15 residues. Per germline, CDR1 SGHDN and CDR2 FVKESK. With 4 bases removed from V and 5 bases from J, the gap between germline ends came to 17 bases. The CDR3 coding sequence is TGTGCCAGCAGCCCCTCGGGGCTAGCACGGGAGACCCAGTACTTC. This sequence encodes CASSPSGLARETQYF. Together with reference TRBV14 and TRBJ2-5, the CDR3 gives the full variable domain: EAGVTQFPSHSVIEKGQTVTLRCDPISGHDNLYWYRRVMGKEIKFLLHFVKESKQDESGMPNNRFLAERTGGTYSTLKVQPAELEDSGVYFCASSPSGLARETQYFGPGTRLLVL.

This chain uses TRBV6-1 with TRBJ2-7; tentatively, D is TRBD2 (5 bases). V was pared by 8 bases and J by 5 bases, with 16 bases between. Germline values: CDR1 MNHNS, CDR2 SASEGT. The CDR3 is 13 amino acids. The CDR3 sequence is CASRRTPWDEQYF. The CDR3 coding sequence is TGTGCCAGCCGGAGGACCCCATGGGACGAGCAGTACTTC.

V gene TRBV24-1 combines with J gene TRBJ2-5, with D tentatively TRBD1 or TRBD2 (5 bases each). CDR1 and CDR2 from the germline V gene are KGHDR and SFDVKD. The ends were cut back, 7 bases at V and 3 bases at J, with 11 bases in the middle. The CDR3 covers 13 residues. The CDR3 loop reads CATSPGREETQYF. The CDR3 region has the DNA TGTGCCACCAGCCCGGGACGGGAAGAGACCCAGTACTTC.

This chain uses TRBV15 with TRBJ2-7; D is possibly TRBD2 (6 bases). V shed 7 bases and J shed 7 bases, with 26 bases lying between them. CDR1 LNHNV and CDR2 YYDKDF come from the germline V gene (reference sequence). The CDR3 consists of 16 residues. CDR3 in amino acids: CATNAVELGGRSEQYF. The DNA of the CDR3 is TGTGCCACCAACGCGGTAGAGCTGGGGGGTAGATCTGAGCAGTACTTC.

The DNA for the CDR3 is TGTGCCATCAAGGGTTCCTACGAGCAGTACTTC. Protein product: CAIKGSYEQYF. The rearrangement joins TRBV10-3 to TRBJ2-7; the D is unclear. The CDR3 sequence is 11 residues long. Germline V gives CDR1 ENHRY, CDR2 SYGVKD. V was pared by 7 bases and J by 1 base, with 5 bases between.

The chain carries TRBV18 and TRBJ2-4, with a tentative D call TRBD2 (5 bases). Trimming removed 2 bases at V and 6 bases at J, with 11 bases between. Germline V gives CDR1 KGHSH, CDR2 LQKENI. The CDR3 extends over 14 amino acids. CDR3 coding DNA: TGTGCCAGCTCACCAAACTACGGGGTAAACATTCAGTACTTC. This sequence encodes CASSPNYGVNIQYF.

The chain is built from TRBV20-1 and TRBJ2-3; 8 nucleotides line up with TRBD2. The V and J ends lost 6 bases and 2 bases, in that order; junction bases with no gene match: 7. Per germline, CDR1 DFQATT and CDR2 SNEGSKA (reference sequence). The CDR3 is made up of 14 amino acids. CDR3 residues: CSAKSGGYTDTQYF. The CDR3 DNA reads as TGCAGTGCGAAGAGCGGGGGATACACAGATACGCAGTATTTT.

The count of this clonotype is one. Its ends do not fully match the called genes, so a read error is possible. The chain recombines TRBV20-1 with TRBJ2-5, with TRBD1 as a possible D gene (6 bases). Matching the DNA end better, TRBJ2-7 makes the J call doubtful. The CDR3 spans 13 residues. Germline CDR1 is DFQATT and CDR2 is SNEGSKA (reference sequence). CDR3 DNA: TGCAGGGCTAGAAGGGACAACCCCTACGAGCAGTACTTC. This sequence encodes CRARRDNPYEQYF.